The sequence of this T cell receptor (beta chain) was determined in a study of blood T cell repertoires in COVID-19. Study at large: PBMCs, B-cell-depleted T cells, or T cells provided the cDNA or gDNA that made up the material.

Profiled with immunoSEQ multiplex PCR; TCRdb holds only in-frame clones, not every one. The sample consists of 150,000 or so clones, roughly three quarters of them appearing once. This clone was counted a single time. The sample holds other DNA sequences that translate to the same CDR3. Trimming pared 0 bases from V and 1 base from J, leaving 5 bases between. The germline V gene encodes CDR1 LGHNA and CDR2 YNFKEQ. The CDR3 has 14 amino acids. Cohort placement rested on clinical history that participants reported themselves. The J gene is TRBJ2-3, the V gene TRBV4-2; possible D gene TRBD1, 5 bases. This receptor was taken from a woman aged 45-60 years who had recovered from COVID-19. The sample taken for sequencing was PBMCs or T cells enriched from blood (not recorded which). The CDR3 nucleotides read TGTGCCAGCAGCCAAGACAGGGGCACAGATACGCAGTATTTT. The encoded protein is CASSQDRGTDTQYF.